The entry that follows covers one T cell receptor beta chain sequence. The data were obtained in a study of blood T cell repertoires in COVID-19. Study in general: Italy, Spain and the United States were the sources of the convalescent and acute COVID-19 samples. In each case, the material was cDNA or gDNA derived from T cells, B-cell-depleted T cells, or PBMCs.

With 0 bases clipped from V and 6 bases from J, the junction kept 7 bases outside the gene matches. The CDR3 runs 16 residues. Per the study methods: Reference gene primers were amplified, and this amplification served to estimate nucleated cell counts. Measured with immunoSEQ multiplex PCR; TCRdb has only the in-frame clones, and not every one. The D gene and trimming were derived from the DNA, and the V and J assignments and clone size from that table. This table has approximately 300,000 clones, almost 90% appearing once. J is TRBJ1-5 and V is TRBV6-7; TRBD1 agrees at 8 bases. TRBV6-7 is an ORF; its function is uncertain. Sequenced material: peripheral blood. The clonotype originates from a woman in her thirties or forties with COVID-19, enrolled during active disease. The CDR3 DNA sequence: TGTGCCAGCAGTTACTCGATAGGGACAGGTTTTCAGCCCCAGCATTTT. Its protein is CASSYSIGTGFQPQHF.